This T cell receptor beta chain was profiled in a study of CD8+ T cells in alopecia areata. At the level of the study: Treated patients were given oral tofacitinib, which was dosed at 5 to 10 mg twice daily. The tofacitinib course ran for 6 to 18 months and was followed by 6 months off drug.

The authors extracted RNA and reverse transcribed it into cDNA as the sequencing template. Libraries were prepared by immunoSEQ multiplex PCR; TCRdb keeps only in-frame clonotypes and omits some of them. There are roughly 150,000 clones in the sample; over 80% occur only once, and roughly 16% lies in the top ten. Lesional scalp tissue (obtained by punch biopsy) and peripheral blood were collected from alopecia areata patients. V was cut by 4 bases and J by 0 bases, with 8 bases left in between. Germline loops: CDR1 SQVTM, CDR2 ANQGSEA. The CDR3 loop spans 13 amino acids. This clone was detected only a few times.

The receptor was isolated from a human donor with alopecia areata. The V call is TRBV29-1, the J call TRBJ2-3; D unresolved. The material was CD8+ T cells sorted from blood, obtained at week 0. The CDR3 nucleotides read TGCAGCGTTGCGGGCCCTAGCACAGATACGCAGTATTTT. As protein: CSVAGPSTDTQYF.